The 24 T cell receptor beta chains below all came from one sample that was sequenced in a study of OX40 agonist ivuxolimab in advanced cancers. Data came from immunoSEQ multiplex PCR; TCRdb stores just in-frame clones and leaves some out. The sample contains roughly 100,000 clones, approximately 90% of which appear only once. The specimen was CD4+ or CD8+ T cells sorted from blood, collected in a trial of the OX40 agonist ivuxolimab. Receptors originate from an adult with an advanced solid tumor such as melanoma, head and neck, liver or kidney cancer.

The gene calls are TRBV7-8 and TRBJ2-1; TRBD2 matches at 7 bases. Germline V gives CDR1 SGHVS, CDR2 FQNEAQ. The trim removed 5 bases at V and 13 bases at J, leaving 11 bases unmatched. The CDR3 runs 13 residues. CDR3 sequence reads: CASSSRSGNSQFF. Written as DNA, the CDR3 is TGTGCCAGCAGCAGCCGAAGCGGGAATTCTCAGTTCTTC.

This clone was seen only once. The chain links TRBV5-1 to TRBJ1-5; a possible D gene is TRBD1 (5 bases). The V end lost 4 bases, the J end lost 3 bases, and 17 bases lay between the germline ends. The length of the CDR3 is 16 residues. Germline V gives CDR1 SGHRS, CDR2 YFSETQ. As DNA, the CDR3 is TGCGCCAGCAGCCAGGGTGATCGAGAAAACAATCAGCCCCAGCATTTT. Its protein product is CASSQGDRENNQPQHF.

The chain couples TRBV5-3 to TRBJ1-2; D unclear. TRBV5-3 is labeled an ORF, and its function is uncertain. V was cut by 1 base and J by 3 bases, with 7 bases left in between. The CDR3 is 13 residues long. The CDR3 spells CARSLSGYYGYTF. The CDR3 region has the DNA TGTGCCAGAAGCTTGTCGGGATACTATGGCTACACCTTC.

CDR3 DNA sequence: TGTGCCAGCAGTTTTAGTGGGAGGGCCGATACGCAGTATTTT. Its protein is CASSFSGRADTQYF. This rearrangement joins TRBV28 to TRBJ2-3; 7 nucleotides line up with TRBD2. V lost 3 bases, J lost 6 bases, and 6 bases stayed unmatched. CDR1 and CDR2 (germline): MDHEN, SYDVKM. CDR3 length equals 14 residues.

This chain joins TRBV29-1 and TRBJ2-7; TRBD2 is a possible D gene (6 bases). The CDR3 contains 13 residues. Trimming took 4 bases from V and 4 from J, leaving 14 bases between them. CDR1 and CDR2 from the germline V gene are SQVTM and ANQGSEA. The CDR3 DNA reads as TGCAGCGTTGTGGGGACTGGCGGTTACGAGCAGTACTTC. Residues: CSVVGTGGYEQYF.

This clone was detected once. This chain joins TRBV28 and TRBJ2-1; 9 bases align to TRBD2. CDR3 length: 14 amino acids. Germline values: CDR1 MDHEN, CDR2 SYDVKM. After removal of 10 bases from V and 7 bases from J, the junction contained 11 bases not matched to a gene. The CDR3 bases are TGTGCCACACGGGGGACTAGCTCGAGGAATGAGCAGTTCTTC. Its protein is CATRGTSSRNEQFF.

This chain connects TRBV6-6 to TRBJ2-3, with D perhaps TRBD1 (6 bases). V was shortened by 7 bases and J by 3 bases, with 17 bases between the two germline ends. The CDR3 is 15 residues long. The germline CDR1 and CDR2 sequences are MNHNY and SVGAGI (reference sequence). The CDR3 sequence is CASTSVTGPTDTQYF. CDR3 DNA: TGTGCCAGCACTAGTGTGACAGGCCCAACAGATACGCAGTATTTT.

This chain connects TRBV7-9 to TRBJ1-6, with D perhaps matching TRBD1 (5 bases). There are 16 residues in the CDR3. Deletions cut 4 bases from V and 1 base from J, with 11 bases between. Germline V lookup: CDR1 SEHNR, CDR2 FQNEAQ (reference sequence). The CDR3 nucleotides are TGTGCCAGCAGCTCCGGACAACGGTCCTATAATTCACCCCTCCACTTT. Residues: CASSSGQRSYNSPLHF.

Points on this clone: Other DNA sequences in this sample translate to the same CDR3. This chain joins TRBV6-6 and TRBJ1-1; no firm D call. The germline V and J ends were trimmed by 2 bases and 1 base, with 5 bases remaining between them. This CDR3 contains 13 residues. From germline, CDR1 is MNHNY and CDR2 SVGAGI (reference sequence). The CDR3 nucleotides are TGTGCCAGCAGTTACCTGGGGAACACTGAAGCTTTCTTT. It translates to CASSYLGNTEAFF.

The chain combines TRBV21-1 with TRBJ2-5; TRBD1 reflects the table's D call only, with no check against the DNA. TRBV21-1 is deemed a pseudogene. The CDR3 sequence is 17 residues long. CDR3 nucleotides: TGTGCCAGCAACCAAGCGGACAGGGGCCCGTTTGTGGAAACCCAGTACTTC. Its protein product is CASNQADRGPFVETQYF.

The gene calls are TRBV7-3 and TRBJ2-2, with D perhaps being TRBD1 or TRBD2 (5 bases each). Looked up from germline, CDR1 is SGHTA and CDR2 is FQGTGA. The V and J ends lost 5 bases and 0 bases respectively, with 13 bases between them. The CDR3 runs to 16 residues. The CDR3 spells CASSAEGRPNTGELFF. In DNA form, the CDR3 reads TGTGCCAGCAGCGCCGAGGGACGTCCGAACACCGGGGAGCTGTTTTTT.

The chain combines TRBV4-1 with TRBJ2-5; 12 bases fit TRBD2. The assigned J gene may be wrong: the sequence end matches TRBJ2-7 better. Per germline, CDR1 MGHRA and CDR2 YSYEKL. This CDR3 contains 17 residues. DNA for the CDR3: TGCGCCAGCAGCCATCCTAGCGGGAGGGGAGAGGGGCACGAGCAGTACTTC. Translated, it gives CASSHPSGRGEGHEQYF.

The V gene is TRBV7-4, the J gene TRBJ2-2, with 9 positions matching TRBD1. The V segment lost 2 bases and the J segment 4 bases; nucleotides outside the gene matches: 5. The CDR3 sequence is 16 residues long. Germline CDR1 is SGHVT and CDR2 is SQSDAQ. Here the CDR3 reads CASSLTTGGATGELFF. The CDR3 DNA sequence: TGTGCCAGCAGCTTAACTACAGGGGGCGCCACCGGGGAGCTGTTTTTT.

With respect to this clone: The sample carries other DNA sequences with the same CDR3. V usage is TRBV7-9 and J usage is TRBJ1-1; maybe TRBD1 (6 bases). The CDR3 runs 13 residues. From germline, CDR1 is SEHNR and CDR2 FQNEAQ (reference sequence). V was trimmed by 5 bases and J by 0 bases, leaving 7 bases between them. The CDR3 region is CASSRDMNTEAFF. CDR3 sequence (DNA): TGTGCCAGCAGCAGGGACATGAACACTGAAGCTTTCTTT.

The DNA for the CDR3 is TGCAGCGTTGAAAGCCATTCCAACGAGCAGTACTTC. This codes for CSVESHSNEQYF. V and J are TRBV29-1 and TRBJ2-7; the D is unclear. The V and J ends lost 2 bases and 5 bases respectively, with 10 bases between them. In germline, CDR1 is SQVTM, CDR2 ANQGSEA. The CDR3 covers 12 residues.

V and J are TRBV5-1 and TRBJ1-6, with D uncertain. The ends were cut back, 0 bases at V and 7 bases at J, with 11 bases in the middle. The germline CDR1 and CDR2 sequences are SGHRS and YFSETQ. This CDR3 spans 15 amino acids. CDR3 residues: CASSLADTWNSPLHF. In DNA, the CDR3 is TGCGCCAGCAGCTTGGCTGACACTTGGAATTCACCCCTCCACTTT.

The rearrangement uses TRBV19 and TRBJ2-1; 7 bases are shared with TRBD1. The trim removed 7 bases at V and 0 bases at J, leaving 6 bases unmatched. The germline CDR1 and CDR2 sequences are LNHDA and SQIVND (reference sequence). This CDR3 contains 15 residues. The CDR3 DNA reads TGTGCCAGTACCTGGACAGGCGGCTCCTACAATGAGCAGTTCTTC. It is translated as CASTWTGGSYNEQFF.

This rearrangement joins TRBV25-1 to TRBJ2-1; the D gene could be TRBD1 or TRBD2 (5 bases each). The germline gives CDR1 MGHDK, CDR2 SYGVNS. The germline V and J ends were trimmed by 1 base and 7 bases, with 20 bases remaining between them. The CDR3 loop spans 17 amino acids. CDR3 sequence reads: CASSESHMGVERNEQFF. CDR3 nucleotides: TGTGCCAGCAGTGAATCCCACATGGGGGTGGAAAGGAATGAGCAGTTCTTC.

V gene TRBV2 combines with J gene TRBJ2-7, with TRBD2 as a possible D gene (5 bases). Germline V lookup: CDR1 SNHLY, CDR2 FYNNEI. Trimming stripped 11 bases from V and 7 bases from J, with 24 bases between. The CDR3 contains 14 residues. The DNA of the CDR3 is TGTGCCTGGGAGAGGCACCGAGGGTTTGGAGAGCAGTACTTC. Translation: CAWERHRGFGEQYF.

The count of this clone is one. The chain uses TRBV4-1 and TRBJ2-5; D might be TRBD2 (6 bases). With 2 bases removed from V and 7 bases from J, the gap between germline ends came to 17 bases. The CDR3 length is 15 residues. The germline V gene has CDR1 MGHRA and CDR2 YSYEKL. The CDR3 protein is CASSQIGGLAGTQYF. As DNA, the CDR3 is TGCGCCAGCAGCCAAATCGGGGGTTTGGCGGGGACCCAGTACTTC.

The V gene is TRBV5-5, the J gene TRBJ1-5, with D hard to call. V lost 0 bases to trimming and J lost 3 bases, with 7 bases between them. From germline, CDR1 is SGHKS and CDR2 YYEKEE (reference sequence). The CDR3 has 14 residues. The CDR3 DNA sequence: TGTGCCAGCAGCTTGGAACAGCACAATCAGCCCCAGCATTTT. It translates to CASSLEQHNQPQHF.

The CDR3 DNA is TGCAGCGTTGCCCCCGCGGGCAGACAAAGCTCCTACAATGAGCAGTTCTTC. This gives the protein CSVAPAGRQSSYNEQFF. J is TRBJ2-1 and V is TRBV29-1, with D tentatively TRBD2 (5 bases). Per germline, CDR1 SQVTM and CDR2 ANQGSEA. The V end lost 4 bases, the J end lost 0 bases, and 19 bases lay between the germline ends. The CDR3 loop spans 17 amino acids.

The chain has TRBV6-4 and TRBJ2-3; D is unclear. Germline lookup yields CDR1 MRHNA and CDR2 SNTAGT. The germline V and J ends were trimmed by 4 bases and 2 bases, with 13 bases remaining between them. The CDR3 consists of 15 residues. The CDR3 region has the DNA TGTGCCAGCAGTGCCTCTAGTAGAATCACAGATACGCAGTATTTT. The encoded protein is CASSASSRITDTQYF.

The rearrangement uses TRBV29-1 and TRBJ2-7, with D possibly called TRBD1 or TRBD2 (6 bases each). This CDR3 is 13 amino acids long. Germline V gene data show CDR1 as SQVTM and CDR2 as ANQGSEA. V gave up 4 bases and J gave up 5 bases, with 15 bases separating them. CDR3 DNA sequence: TGCAGCGTTGTAGGGGGGCTCCACAACGAGCAGTACTTC. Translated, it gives CSVVGGLHNEQYF.